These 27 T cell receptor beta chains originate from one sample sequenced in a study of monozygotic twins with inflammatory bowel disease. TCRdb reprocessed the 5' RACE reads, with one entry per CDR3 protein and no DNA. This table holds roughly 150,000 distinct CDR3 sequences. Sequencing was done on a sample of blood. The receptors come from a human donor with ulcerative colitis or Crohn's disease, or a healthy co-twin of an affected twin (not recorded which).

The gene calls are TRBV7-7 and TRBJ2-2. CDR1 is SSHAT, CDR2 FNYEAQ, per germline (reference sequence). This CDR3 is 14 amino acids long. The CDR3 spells CASSLRQNTGELFF.

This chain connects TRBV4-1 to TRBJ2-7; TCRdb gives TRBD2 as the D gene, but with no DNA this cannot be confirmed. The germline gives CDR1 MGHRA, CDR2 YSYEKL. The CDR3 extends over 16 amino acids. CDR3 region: CASSQGWTSGTYEQYF.

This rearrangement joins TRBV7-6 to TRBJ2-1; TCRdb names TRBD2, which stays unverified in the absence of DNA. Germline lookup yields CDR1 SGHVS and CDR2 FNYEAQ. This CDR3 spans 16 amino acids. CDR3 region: CASSLVGLAGDHEQFF.

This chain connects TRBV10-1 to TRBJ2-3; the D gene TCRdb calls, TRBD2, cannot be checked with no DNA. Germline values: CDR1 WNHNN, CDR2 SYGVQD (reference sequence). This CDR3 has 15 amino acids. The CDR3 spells CASSETSGRADTQYF.

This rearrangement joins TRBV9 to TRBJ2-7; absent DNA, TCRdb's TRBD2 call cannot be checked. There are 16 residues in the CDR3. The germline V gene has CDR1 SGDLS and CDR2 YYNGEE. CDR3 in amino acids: CASSPLGGGDSYEQYF.

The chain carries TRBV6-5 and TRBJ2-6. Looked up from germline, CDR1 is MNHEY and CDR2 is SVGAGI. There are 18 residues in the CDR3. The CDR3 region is CASSYIVRRTSGANVLTF.

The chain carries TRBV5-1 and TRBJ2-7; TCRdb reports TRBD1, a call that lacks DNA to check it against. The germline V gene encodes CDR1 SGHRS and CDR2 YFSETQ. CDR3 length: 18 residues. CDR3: CASSLALAGTGPIYEQYF.

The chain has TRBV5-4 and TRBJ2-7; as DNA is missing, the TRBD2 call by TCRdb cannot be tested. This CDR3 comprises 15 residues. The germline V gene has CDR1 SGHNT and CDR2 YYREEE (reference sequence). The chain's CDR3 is CASSGRDSGLYEQYF.

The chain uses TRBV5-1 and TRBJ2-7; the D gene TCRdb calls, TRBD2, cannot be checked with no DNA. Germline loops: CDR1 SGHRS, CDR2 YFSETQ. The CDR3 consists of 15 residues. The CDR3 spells CASSLASSGTYEQYF.

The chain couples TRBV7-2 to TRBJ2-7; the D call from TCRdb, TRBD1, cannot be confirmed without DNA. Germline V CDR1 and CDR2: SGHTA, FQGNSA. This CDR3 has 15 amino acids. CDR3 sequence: CASSTWDMDNYEQYF.

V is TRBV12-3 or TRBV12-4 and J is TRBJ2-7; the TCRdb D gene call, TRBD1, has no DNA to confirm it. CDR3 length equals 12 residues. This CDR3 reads CASSLGGHEQYF.

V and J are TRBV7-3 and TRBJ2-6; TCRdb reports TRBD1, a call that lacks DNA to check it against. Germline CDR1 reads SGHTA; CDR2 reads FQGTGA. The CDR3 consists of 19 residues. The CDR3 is CASSLTGGTPFSGANVLTF.

Here the CDR3 reads CSVDERNEQFF. The rearrangement joins TRBV29-1 to TRBJ2-1. This CDR3 has 11 residues. From germline, CDR1 is SQVTM and CDR2 ANQGSEA.

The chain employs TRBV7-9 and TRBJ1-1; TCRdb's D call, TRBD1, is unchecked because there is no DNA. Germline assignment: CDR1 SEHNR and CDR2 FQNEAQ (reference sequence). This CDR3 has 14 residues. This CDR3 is CASSLDIMNTEAFF.

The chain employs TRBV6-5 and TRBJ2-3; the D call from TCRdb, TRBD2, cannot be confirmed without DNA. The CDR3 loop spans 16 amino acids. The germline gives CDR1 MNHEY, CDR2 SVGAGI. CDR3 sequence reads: CASSSQLGYSTDTQYF.

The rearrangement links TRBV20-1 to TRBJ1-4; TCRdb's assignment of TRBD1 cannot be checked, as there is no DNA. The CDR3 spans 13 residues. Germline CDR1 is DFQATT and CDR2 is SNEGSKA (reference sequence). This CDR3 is CSASGQGSEKLFF.

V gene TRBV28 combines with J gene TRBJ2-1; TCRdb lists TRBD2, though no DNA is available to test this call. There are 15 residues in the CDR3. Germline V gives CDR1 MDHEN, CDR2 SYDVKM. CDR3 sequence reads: CASNLSGRRGNEQFF.

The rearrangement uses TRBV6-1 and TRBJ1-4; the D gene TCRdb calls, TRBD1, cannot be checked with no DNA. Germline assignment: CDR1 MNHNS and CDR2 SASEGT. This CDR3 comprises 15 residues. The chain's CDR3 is CASRGQGAANEKLFF.

This chain's CDR3 is CASRGGGPGNTIYF. The chain has TRBV12-3 or TRBV12-4 and TRBJ1-3. CDR3 size: 14 residues.

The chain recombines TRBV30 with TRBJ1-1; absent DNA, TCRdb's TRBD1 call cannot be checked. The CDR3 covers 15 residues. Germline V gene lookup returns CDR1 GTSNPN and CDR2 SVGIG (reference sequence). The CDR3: CACSGLYRGNTEAFF. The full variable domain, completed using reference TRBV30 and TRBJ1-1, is SQTIHQWPATLVQPVGSPLSLECTVEGTSNPNLYWYRQAAGRGLQLLFYSVGIGQISSEVPQNLSASRPQDRQFILSSKKLLLSDSGFYLCACSGLYRGNTEAFFGQGTRLTVV.

CDR3 residues: CASSRSLDPPEQYF. The chain links TRBV7-9 to TRBJ2-7; lacking DNA, the TRBD2 call made by TCRdb goes unchecked. CDR3 size: 14 residues. CDR1 is SEHNR, CDR2 FQNEAQ, per germline (reference sequence).

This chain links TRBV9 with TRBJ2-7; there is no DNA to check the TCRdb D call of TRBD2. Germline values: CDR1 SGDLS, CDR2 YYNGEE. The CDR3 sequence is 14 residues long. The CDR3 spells CASSVGEGRYEQYF.

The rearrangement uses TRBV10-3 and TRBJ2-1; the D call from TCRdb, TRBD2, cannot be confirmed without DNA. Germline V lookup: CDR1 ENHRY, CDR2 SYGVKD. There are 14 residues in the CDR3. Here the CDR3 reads CAIAVTSGVHEQFF.

The CDR3 spells CASSENRAGQPQHF. This rearrangement joins TRBV9 to TRBJ1-5; TCRdb's D call of TRBD1 is untestable without DNA. Germline assignment: CDR1 SGDLS and CDR2 YYNGEE. CDR3 length equals 14 residues.

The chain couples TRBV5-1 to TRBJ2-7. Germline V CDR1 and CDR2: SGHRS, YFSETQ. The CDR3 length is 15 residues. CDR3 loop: CASSMEAGLTYEQYF.

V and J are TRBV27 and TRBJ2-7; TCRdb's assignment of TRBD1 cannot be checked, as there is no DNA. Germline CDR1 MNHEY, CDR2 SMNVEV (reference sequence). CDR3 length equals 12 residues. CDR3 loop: CASSSPGSKQYF.

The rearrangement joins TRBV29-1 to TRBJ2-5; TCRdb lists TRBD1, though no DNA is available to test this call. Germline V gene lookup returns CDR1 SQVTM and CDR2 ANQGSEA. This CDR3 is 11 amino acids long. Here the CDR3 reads CSVVIPGAQYF.